The 5 T cell receptor beta chains below were found in one sample sequenced in a study of blood T cell repertoires in COVID-19. Assay used: immunoSEQ multiplex PCR; TCRdb lists only in-frame clones, some missing. The data contain about 250,000 clones, approximately 84% of them seen just once; the ten biggest clones take up about 1.6%. Sequencing was carried out using PBMCs or T cells enriched from blood (not recorded which). Receptors originate from a man between 35 and 55 years old who had recovered from COVID-19.

Comment on this clone: Different DNA sequences within this sample yield the same CDR3. The chain uses TRBV7-9 and TRBJ1-1, with 8 bases that match TRBD1. V shed 5 bases, J shed 0 bases, and the junction held 5 bases outside the gene matches. This CDR3 is built from 15 residues. CDR1 and CDR2 from the germline V gene are SEHNR and FQNEAQ (reference sequence). CDR3 amino acids: CASSPRDRMNTEAFF. The CDR3 region has the DNA TGTGCCAGCAGCCCACGGGACAGGATGAACACTGAAGCTTTCTTT.

V and J are TRBV28 and TRBJ1-1; 7 nucleotides align to TRBD1. Germline CDR1 MDHEN, CDR2 SYDVKM. CDR3 length: 16 residues. V was clipped by 5 bases and J by 0 bases; unmatched bases: 9. The CDR3 region is CASSPGQETLNTEAFF. The DNA of the CDR3 is TGTGCCAGCAGTCCCGGACAGGAGACGTTGAACACTGAAGCTTTCTTT.

The chain recombines TRBV19 with TRBJ2-7, with D unclear. CDR3 size: 14 residues. V was cut by 4 bases and J by 0 bases, with 10 bases left in between. Germline assignment: CDR1 LNHDA and CDR2 SQIVND (reference sequence). The CDR3 DNA follows: TGTGCCAGTAGTAGAGAGACGGGCTCCTACGAGCAGTACTTC. Encoded protein: CASSRETGSYEQYF.

DNA for the CDR3: TGTGCCAGCAGCTTAGACCTTACAGGGGTTTATGGCTACACCTTC. Translated: CASSLDLTGVYGYTF. The chain uses TRBV7-9 and TRBJ1-2, with 7 positions matching TRBD1. Trimming took 1 base from V and 5 from J; bases not matched to a gene: 7. CDR1 is SEHNR and CDR2 is FQNEAQ in the germline V gene (reference sequence). This CDR3 has 15 residues.

With respect to this clone: This CDR3 is also generated by other DNA sequences in the sample. The J gene is TRBJ1-2, the V gene TRBV12-3 or TRBV12-4; D possibly corresponds to TRBD1 (5 bases). The germline V and J ends were trimmed by 3 bases and 4 bases, with 9 bases remaining between them. CDR3 length: 13 amino acids. CDR3: CASSLGQGYGYTF. CDR3 DNA sequence: TGTGCCAGCAGTTTGGGGCAAGGCTATGGCTACACCTTC.